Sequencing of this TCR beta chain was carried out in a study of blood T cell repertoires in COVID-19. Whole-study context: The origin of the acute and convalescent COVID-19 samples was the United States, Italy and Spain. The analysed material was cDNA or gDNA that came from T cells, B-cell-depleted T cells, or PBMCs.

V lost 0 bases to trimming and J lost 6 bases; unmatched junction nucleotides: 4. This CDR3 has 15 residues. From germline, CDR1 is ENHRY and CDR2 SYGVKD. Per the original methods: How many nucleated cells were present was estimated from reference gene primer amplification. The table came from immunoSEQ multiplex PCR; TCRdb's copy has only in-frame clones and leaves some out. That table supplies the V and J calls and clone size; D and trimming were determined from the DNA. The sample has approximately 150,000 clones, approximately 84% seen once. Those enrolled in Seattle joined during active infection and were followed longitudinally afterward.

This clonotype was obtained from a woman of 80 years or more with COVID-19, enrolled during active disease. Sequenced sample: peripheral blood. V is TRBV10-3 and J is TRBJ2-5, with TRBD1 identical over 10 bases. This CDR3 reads CAISESTGGGKTQYF. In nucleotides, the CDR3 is TGTGCCATCAGTGAGTCGACAGGGGGCGGAAAGACCCAGTACTTC.